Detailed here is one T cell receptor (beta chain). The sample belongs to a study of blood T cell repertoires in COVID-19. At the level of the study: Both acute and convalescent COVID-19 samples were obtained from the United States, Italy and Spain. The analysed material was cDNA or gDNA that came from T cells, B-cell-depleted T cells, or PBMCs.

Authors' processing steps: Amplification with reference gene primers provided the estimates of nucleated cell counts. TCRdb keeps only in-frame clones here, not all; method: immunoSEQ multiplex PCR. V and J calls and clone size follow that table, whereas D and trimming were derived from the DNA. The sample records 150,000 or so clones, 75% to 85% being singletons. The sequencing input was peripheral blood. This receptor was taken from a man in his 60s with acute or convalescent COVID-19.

In nucleotides, the CDR3 is TGTGCCAGCAGGGGAGGACAGGGCCTGAACACTGAAGCTTTCTTT. It codes for CASRGGQGLNTEAFF. This chain connects TRBV6-5 to TRBJ1-1, with 8 bases aligning to TRBD1. CDR1 and CDR2 from the germline V gene are MNHEY and SVGAGI. The CDR3 runs 15 residues. The J segment lost 0 bases and the V segment lost 6 bases, leaving 6 bases of the junction unmatched.